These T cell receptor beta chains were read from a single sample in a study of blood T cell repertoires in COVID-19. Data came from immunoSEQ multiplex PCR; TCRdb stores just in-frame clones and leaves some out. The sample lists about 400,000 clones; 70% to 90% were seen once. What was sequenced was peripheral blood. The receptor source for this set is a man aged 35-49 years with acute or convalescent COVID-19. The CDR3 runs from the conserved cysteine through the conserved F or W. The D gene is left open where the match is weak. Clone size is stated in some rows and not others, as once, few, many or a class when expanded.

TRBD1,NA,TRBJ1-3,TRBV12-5,CASGLETGTALVWRNTIYF,TGTGCTAGTGGTTTGGAAACCGGGACAGCCCTTGTCTGGAGGAACACCATATATTTT
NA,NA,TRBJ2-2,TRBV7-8,CASTQDRAGELFF,TGTGCCAGCACGCAGGATCGCGCCGGGGAGCTGTTTTTT
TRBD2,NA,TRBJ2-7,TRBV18,CASSPGRSGEQYF,TGTGCCAGCTCCCCCGGGAGGTCCGGCGAGCAGTACTTC
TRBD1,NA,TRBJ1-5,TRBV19,CASSIGQGRQPQHF,TGTGCCAGTAGTATTGGACAGGGCCGCCAGCCCCAGCATTTT
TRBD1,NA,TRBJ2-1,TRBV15,CATSRGQQSYNEQFF,TGTGCCACCAGTCGGGGACAGCAAAGTTACAATGAGCAGTTCTTC
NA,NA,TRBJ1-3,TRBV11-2,CASSANRVGGNTIYF,TGTGCCAGCAGCGCCAACAGGGTCGGCGGAAACACCATATATTTT
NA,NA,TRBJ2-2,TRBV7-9,CASSFGTHRDTGELFF,TGTGCCAGCAGCTTTGGGACTCACCGAGACACCGGGGAGCTGTTTTTT
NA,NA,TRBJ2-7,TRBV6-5,CASSYDGTAYEQYF,TGTGCCAGCAGTTACGATGGTACAGCCTACGAGCAGTACTTC
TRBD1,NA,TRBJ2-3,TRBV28,CASSFPQGARDTQYF,TGTGCCAGCAGTTTTCCGCAGGGGGCGCGAGATACGCAGTATTTT
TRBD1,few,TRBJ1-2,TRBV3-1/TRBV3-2,CASSQDLDRAENTF,TGTGCCAGCAGCCAAGATTTGGACAGGGCGGAGAACACCTTC
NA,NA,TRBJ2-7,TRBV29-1,CSVGEGEDEQYF,TGCAGCGTTGGGGAGGGGGAGGACGAGCAGTACTTC
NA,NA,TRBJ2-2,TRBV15,CATSKDSLGGTGELFF,TGTGCCACCAGTAAAGACAGCCTGGGGGGCACCGGGGAGCTGTTTTTT
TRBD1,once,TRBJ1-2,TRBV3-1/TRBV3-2,CASSQEGLTGNYGYTF,TGTGCCAGCAGCCAAGAAGGTTTGACAGGGAACTATGGCTACACCTTC
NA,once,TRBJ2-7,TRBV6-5,CASSYSRRGHEQYF,TGTGCCAGCAGTTACTCGAGGCGGGGCCACGAGCAGTACTTC
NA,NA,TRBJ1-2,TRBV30,CAWRPRGWDGYTF,TGTGCCTGGCGCCCCAGGGGATGGGATGGCTACACCTTC
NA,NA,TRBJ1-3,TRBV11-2,CASSNPPDRNTIYF,TGTGCCAGCAGCAATCCCCCGGACAGAAACACCATATATTTT
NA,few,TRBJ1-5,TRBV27,CASSLMEKQPQHF,TGTGCCAGCAGTTTAATGGAGAAGCAGCCCCAGCATTTT
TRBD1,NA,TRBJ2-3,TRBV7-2,CASSQDRGTDTQYF,TGTGCCAGCAGCCAGGACAGGGGGACAGATACGCAGTATTTT
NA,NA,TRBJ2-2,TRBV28,CASITSWNTGELFF,TGTGCCAGCATCACCAGTTGGAACACCGGGGAGCTGTTTTTT
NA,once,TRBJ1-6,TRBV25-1,CASSTGRYRGSYNSPLHF,TGTGCCAGCAGTACAGGGCGCTATCGGGGCTCCTATAATTCACCCCTCCACTTT
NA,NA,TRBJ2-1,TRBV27,CASSGDSYYNEQFF,TGTGCCAGCAGTGGCGACTCCTACTACAATGAGCAGTTCTTC
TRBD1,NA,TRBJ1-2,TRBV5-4,CASSSPPGQPLANYGYTF,TGTGCCAGCAGCTCACCTCCGGGACAGCCTCTAGCTAACTATGGCTACACCTTC
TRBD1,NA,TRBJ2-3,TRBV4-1,CASSQGGTGGRTDTQYF,TGCGCCAGCAGCCAAGGGGGAACAGGGGGCCGCACAGATACGCAGTATTTT
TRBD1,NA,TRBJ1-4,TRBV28,CASSFPRDRAVERNEKLFF,TGTGCCAGCAGTTTCCCTCGGGACAGGGCGGTGGAGCGGAATGAAAAACTGTTTTTT
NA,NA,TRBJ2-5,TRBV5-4,CASSLTGGYQETQYF,TGTGCCAGCAGCTTGACGGGGGGCTACCAAGAGACCCAGTACTTC
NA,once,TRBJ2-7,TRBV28,CASSLGRPYEQYF,TGTGCCAGCAGTTTGGGCAGGCCCTACGAGCAGTACTTC
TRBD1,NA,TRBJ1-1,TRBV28,CASRRWTGRSTEAFF,TGTGCCAGCAGAAGATGGACAGGAAGAAGCACTGAAGCTTTCTTT
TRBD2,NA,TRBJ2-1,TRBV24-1,CATSGLVLDEQFF,TGTGCCACCTCCGGACTAGTGTTGGATGAGCAGTTCTTC
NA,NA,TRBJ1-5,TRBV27,CASSLEGLSNQPQHF,TGTGCCAGCAGTTTAGAGGGTTTGAGCAATCAGCCCCAGCATTTT
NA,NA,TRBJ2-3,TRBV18,CASSPRRQATDTQYF,TGTGCCAGCTCACCACGGCGGCAAGCCACAGATACGCAGTATTTT
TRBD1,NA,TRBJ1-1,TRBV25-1,CASSEYGSTGEEAFF,TGTGCCAGCAGTGAATACGGATCGACAGGGGAAGAAGCTTTCTTT
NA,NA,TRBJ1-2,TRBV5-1,CASSLEPGSAYGYTF,TGCGCCAGCAGCTTGGAACCAGGTTCGGCATATGGCTACACCTTC
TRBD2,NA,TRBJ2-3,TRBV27,CASRAGGRPDTQYF,TGTGCCAGCAGGGCGGGGGGGCGGCCAGATACGCAGTATTTT
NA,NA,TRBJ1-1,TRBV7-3,CASSEGRGTEAFF,TGTGCCAGCAGCGAAGGCCGGGGCACTGAAGCTTTCTTT
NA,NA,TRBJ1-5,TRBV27,CASSLSRGNQPQHF,TGTGCCAGCAGTTTATCCCGAGGGAATCAGCCCCAGCATTTT
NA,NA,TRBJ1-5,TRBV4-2,CASSPYRGDSNQPQHF,TGTGCCAGCAGCCCCTACCGCGGGGATAGCAATCAGCCCCAGCATTTT
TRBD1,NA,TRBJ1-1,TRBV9,CASSVGQGGTEAFF,TGTGCCAGCAGCGTAGGACAGGGAGGCACTGAAGCTTTCTTT
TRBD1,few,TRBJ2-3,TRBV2,CASWDREEADTQYF,TGTGCCAGCTGGGACAGGGAGGAGGCAGATACGCAGTATTTT